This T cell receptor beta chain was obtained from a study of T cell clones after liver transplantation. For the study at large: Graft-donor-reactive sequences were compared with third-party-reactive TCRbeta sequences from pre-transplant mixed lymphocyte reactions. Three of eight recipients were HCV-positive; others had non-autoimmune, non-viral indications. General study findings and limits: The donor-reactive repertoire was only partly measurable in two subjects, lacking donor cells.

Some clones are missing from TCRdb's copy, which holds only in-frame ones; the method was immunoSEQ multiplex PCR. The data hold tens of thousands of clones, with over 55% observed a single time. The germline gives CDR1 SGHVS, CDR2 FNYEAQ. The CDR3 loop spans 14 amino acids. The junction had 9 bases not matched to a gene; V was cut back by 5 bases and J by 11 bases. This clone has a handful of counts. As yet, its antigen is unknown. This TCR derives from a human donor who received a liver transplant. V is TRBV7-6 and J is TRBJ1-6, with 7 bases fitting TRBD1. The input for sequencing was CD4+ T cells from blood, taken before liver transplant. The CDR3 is CASSLLETGTPLHF. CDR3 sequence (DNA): TGTGCCAGCAGCCTCTTAGAGACAGGGACACCCCTCCACTTT.